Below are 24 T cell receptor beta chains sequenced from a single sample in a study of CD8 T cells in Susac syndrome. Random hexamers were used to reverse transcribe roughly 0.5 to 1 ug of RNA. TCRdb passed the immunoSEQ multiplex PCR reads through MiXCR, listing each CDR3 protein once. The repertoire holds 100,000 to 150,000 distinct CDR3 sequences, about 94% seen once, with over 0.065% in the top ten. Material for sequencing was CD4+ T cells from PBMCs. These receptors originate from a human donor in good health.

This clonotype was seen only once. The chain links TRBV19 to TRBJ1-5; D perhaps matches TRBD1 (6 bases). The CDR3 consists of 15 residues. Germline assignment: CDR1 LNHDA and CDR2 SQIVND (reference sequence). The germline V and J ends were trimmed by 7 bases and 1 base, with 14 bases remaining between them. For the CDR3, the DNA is TGTGCCAGTACGTCACGAGGGGGAAGCAATCAGCCCCAGCATTTT. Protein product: CASTSRGGSNQPQHF.

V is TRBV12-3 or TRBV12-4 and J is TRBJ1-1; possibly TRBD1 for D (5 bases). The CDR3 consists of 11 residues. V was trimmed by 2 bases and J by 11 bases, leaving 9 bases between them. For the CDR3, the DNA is TGTGCCAGCAGTTTAAGAGGGACTGCTTTCTTT. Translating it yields CASSLRGTAFF.

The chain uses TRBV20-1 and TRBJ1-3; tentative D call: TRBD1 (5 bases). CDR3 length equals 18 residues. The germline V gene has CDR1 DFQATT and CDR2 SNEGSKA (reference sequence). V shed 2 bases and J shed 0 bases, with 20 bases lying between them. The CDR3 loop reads CSARSLGGDRSSGNTIYF. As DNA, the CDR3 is TGCAGTGCTAGATCCCTAGGAGGGGACCGGTCCTCTGGAAACACCATATATTTT.

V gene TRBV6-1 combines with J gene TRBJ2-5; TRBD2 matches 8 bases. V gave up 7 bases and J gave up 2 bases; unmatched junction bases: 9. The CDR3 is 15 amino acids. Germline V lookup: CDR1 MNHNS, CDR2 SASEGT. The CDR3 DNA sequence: TGTGCCAGCACTATGGGAGCGGGGGAACAAGAGACCCAGTACTTC. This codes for CASTMGAGEQETQYF.

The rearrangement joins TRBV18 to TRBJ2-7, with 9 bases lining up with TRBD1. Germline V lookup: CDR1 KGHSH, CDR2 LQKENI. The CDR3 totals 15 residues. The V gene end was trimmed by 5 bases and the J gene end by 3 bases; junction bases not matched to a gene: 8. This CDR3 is CASSEGQGQIYEQYF. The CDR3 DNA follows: TGTGCCAGCTCAGAGGGACAGGGACAAATCTACGAGCAGTACTTC.

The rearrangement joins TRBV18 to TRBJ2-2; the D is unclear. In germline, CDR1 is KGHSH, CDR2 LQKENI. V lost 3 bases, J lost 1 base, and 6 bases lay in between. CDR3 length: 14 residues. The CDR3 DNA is TGTGCCAGCTCACCCCCGGGGAACACCGGGGAGCTGTTTTTT. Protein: CASSPPGNTGELFF.

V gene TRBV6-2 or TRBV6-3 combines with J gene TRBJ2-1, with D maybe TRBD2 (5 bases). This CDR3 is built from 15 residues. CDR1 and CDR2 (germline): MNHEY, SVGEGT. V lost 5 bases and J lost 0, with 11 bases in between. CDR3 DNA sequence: TGTGCCAGCAGTGTGAGCGGAAGCTCCTACAATGAGCAGTTCTTC. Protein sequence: CASSVSGSSYNEQFF.

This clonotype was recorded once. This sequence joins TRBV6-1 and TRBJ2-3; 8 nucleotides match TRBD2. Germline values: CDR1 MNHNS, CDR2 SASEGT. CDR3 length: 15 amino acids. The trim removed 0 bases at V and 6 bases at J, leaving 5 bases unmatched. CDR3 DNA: TGTGCCAGCAGTGAAGCCGGGAGGGCCTTCGATACGCAGTATTTT. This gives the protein CASSEAGRAFDTQYF.

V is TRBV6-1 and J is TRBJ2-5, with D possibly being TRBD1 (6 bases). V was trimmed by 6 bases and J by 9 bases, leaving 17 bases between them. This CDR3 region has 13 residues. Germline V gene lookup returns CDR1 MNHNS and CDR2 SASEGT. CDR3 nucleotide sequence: TGTGCCAGCAGAAGACCGGACAGAGGGGCCCAGTACTTC. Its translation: CASRRPDRGAQYF.

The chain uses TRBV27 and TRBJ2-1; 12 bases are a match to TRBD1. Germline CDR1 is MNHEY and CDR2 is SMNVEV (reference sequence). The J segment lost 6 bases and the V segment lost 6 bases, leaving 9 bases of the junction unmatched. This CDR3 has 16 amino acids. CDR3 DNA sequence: TGTGCCAGCAGCTTTCCCGGGACAGGGGGCTTCAATGAGCAGTTCTTC. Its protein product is CASSFPGTGGFNEQFF.

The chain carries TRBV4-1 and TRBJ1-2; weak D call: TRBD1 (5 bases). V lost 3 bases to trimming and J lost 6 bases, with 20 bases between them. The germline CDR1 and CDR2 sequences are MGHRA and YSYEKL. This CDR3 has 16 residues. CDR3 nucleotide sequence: TGCGCCAGCAGCCACCCGGGATGGGTAGGGGATAATGGCTACACCTTC. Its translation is CASSHPGWVGDNGYTF.

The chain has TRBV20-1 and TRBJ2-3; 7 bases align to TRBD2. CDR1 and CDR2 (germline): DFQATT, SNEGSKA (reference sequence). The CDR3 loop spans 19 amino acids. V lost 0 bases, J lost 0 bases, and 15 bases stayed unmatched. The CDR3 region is CSARDREWGGSASTDTQYF. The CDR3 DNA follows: TGCAGTGCTAGAGATAGAGAGTGGGGCGGGAGCGCCAGCACAGATACGCAGTATTTT.

The CDR3 reads CASSQPSRDRANYGYTF. The CDR3 DNA sequence: TGCGCCAGCAGCCAACCCTCTAGGGACAGAGCTAACTATGGCTACACCTTC. The J gene is TRBJ1-2, the V gene TRBV4-1; 7 positions match TRBD1. This CDR3 comprises 17 residues. V trimming: 2 bases; J trimming: 0 bases; junction bases outside the gene matches: 9. CDR1 and CDR2 (germline): MGHRA, YSYEKL.

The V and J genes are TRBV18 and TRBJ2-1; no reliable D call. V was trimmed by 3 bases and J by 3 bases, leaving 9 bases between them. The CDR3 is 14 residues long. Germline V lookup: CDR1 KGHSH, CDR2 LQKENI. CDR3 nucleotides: TGTGCCAGCTCACCTCTGTCCCGCTACAATGAGCAGTTCTTC. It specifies CASSPLSRYNEQFF. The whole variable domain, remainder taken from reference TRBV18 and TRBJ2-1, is NAGVMQNPRHLVRRRGQEARLRCSPMKGHSHVYWYRQLPEEGLKFMVYLQKENIIDESGMPKERFSAEFPKEGPSILRIQQVVRGDSAAYFCASSPLSRYNEQFFGPGTRLTVL.

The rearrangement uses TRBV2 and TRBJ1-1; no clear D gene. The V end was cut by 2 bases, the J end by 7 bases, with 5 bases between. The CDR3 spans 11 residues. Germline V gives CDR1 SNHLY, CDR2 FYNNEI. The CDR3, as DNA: TGTGCCAGCAGTGAAATATATGAAGCTTTCTTT. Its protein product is CASSEIYEAFF.

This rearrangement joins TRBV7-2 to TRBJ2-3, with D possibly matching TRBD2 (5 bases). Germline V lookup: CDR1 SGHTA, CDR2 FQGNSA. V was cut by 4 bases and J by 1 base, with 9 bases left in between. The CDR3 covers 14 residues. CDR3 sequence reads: CASSWRKGTDTQYF. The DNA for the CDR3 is TGTGCCAGCAGCTGGAGGAAGGGCACAGATACGCAGTATTTT. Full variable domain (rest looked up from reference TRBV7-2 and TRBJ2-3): GAGVSQSPSNKVTEKGKDVELRCDPISGHTALYWYRQSLGQGLEFLIYFQGNSAPDKSGLPSDRFSAERTGGSVSTLTIQRTQQEDSAVYLCASSWRKGTDTQYFGPGTRLTVL.

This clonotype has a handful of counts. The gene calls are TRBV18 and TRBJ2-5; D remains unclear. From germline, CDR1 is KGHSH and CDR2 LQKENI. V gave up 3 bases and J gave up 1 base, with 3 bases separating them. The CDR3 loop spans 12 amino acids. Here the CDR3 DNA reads TGTGCCAGCTCACCGGGCCAAGAGACCCAGTACTTC. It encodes CASSPGQETQYF.

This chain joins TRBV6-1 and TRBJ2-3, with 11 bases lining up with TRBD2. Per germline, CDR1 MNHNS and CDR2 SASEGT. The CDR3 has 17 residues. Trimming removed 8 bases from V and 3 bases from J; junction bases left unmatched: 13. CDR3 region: CASGNPASGRKTDTQYF. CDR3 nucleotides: TGTGCCAGCGGCAACCCGGCTAGCGGGAGGAAAACAGATACGCAGTATTTT.

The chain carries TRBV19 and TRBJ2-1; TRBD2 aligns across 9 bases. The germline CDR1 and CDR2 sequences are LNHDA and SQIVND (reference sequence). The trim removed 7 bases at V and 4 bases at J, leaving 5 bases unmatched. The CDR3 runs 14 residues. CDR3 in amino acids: CASTLSGRYNEQFF. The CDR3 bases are TGTGCCAGTACCTTAAGCGGGAGGTACAATGAGCAGTTCTTC.

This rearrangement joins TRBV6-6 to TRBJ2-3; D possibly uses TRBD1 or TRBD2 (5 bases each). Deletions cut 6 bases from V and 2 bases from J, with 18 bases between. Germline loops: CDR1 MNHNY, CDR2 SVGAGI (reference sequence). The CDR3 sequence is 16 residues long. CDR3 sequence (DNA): TGTGCCAGCAGAAAACAGACCGGGGCACTCACAGATACGCAGTATTTT. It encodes CASRKQTGALTDTQYF.

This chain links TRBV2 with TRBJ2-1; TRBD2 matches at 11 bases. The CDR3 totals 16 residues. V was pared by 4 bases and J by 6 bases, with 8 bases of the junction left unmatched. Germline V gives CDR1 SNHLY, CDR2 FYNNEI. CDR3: CASSGGTSGTLNEQFF. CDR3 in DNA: TGTGCCAGCAGTGGCGGGACTAGCGGTACCCTCAATGAGCAGTTCTTC. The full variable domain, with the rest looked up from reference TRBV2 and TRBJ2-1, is EPEVTQTPSHQVTQMGQEVILRCVPISNHLYFYWYRQILGQKVEFLVSFYNNEISEKSEIFDDQFSVERPDGSNFTLKIRSTKLEDSAMYFCASSGGTSGTLNEQFFGPGTRLTVL.

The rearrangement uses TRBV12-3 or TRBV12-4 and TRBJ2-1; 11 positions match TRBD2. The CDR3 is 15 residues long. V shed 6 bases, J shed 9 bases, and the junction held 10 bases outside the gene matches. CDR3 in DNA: TGTGCCAGCAGGACCATAGCGGGAGGGTTCGCTGAGCAGTTCTTC. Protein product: CASRTIAGGFAEQFF.

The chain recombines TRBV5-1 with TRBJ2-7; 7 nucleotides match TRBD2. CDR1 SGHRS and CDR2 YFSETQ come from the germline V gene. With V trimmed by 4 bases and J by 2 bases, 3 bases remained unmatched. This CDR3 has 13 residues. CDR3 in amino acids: CASSVGGTYEQYF. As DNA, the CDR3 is TGCGCCAGCAGCGTGGGGGGGACCTACGAGCAGTACTTC.

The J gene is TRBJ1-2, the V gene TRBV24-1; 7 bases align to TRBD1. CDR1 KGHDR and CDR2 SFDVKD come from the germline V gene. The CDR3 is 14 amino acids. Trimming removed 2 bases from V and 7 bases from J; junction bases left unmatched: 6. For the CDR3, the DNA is TGTGCCACCAGTGATTGGGGGACAGATTTTGGCTACACCTTC. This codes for CATSDWGTDFGYTF.